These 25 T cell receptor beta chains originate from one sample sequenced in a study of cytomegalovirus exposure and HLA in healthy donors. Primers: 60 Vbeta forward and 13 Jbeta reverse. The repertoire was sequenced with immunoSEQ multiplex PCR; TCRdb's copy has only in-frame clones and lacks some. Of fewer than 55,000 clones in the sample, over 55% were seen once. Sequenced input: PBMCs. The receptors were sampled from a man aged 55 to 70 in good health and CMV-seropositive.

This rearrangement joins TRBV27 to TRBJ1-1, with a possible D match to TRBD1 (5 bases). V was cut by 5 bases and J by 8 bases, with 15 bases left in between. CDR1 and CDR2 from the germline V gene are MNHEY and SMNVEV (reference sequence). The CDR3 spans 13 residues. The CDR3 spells CASSHPDQGEAFF. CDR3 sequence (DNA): TGTGCCAGCAGTCACCCAGATCAGGGAGAAGCTTTCTTT.

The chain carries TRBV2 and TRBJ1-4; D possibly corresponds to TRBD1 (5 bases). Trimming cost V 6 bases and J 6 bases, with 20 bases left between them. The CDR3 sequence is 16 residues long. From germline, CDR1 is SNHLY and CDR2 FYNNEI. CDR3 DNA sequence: TGTGCCAGCAGCCCGGGGGAGCCCCGCGTTGATGAAAAACTGTTTTTT. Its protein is CASSPGEPRVDEKLFF.

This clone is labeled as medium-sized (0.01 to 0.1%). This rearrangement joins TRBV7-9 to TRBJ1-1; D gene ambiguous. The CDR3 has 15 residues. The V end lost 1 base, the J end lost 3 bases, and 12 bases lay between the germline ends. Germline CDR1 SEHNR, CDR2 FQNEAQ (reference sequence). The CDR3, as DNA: TGTGCCAGCAGCTTAGTGGGAGGGCTGGACACTGAAGCTTTCTTT. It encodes CASSLVGGLDTEAFF.

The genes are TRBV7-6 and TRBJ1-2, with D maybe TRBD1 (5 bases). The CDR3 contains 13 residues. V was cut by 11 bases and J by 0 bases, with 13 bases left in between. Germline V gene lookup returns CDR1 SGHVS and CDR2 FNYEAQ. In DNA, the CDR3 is TGTGCCCCAATTGGGGCTTCTAACTATGGCTACACCTTC. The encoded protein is CAPIGASNYGYTF.

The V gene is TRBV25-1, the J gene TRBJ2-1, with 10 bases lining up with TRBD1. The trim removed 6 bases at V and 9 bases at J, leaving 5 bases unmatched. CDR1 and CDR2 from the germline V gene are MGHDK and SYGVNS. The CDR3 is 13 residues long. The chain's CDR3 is CASRGQGIGEQFF. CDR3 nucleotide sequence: TGTGCCAGCAGGGGACAGGGGATAGGTGAGCAGTTCTTC. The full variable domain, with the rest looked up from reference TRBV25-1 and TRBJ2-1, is EADIYQTPRYLVIGTGKKITLECSQTMGHDKMYWYQQDPGMELHLIHYSYGVNSTEKGDLSSESTVSRIRTEHFPLTLESARPSHTSQYLCASRGQGIGEQFFGPGTRLTVL.

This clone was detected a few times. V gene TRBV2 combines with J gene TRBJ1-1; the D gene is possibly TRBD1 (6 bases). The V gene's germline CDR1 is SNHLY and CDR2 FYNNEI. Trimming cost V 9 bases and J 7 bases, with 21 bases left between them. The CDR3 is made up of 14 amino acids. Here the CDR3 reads CARWDPRDKLEAFF. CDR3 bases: TGTGCCAGATGGGATCCCCGGGACAAACTTGAAGCTTTCTTT.

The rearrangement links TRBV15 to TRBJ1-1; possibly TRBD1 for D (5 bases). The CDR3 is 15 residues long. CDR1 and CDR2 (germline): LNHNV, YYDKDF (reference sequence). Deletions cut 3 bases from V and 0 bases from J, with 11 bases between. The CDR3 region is CATSRRTTMNTEAFF. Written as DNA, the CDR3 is TGTGCCACCAGCAGGAGGACAACAATGAACACTGAAGCTTTCTTT.

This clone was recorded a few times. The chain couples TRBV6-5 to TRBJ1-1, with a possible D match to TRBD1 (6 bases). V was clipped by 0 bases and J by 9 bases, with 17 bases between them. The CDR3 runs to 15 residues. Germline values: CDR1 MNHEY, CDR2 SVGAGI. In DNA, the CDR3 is TGTGCCAGCAGTTACTCGGGCCCCCGGACAGTTCAAGCTTTCTTT. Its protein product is CASSYSGPRTVQAFF.

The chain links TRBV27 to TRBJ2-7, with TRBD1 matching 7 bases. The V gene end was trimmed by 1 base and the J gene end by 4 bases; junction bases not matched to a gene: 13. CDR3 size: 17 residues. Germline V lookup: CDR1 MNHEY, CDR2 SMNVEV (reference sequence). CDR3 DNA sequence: TGTGCCAGCAGTTTATTTGCCCCCCGGACAGGAACATACGAGCAGTACTTC. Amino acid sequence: CASSLFAPRTGTYEQYF.

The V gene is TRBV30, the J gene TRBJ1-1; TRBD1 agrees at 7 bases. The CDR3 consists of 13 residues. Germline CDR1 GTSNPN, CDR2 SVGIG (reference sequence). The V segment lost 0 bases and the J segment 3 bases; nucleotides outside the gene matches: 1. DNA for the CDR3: TGTGCCTGGAGTGTACAGGGGTACACTGAAGCTTTCTTT. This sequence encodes CAWSVQGYTEAFF. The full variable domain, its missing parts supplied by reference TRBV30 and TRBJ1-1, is SQTIHQWPATLVQPVGSPLSLECTVEGTSNPNLYWYRQAAGRGLQLLFYSVGIGQISSEVPQNLSASRPQDRQFILSSKKLLLSDSGFYLCAWSVQGYTEAFFGQGTRLTVV.

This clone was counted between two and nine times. The CDR3 region is CASSPTGEDYGYTF. CDR3 DNA: TGTGCCAGCAGTCCGACAGGGGAGGACTATGGCTACACCTTC. The chain combines TRBV6-5 with TRBJ1-2; 8 bases fit TRBD1. This CDR3 region has 14 residues. The V and J ends lost 5 bases and 3 bases, in that order; junction bases with no gene match: 5. CDR1 MNHEY and CDR2 SVGAGI come from the germline V gene.

The DNA for the CDR3 is TGCGCCAGCAGCCAGAGGAGCGGGAACTCCTACGAGCAGTACTTC. Protein product: CASSQRSGNSYEQYF. V usage is TRBV4-1 and J usage is TRBJ2-7, with 7 bases identical to TRBD2. With V trimmed by 3 bases and J by 0 bases, 5 bases remained unmatched. The germline CDR1 and CDR2 sequences are MGHRA and YSYEKL. CDR3 length: 15 residues.

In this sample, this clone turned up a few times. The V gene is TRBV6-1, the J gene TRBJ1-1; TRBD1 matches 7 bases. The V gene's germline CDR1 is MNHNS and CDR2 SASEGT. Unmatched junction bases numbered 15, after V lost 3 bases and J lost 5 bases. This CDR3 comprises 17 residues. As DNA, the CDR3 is TGTGCCAGCAGTGACTTTTTCGGGACAGCCTCACGGACTGAAGCTTTCTTT. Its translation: CASSDFFGTASRTEAFF.

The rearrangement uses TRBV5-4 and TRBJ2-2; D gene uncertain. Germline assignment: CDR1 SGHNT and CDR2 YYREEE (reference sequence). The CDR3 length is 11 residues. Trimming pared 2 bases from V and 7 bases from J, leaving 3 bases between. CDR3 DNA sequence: TGTGCCAGCAGCTTCGGCGGGGAGCTGTTTTTT. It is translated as CASSFGGELFF. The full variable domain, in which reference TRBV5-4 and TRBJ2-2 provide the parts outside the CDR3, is ETGVTQSPTHLIKTRGQQVTLRCSSQSGHNTVSWYQQALGQGPQFIFQYYREEENGRGNFPPRFSGLQFPNYSSELNVNALELDDSALYLCASSFGGELFFGEGSRLTVL.

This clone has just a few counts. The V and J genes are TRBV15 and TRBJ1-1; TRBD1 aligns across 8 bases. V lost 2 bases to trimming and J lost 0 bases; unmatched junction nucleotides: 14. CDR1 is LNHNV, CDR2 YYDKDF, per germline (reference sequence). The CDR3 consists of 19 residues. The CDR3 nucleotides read TGTGCCACCAGCAGAATACCATTCCGGGACAGGAGCATGAACACTGAAGCTTTCTTT. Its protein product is CATSRIPFRDRSMNTEAFF.

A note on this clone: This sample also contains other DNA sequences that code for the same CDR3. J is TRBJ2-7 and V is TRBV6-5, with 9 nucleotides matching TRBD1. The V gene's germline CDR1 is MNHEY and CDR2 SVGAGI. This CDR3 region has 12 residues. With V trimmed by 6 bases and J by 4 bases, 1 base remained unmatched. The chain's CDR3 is CASRDRGYEQYF. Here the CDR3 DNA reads TGTGCCAGCAGGGACAGGGGTTACGAGCAGTACTTC.

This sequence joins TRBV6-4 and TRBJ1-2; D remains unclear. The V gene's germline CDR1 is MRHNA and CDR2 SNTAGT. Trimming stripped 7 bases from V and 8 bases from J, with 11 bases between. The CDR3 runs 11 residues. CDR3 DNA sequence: TGTGCCAGCAAAGGACTAGGAGGCTACACCTTC. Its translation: CASKGLGGYTF.

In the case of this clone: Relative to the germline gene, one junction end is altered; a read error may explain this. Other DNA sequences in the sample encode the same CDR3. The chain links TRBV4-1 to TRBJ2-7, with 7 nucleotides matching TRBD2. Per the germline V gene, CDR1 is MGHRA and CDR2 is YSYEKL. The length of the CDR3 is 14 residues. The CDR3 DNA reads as TGTGCCAGCAGCCCAAACCTCGGGAGGTACGAGCAGTACTTC. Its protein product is CASSPNLGRYEQYF.

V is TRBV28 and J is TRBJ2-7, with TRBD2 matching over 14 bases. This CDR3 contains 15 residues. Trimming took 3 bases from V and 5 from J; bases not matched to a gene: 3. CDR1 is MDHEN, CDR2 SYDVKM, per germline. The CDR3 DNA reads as TGTGCCAGCAGTTTTCAGGGACTAGCGGGAGACGAGCAGTACTTC. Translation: CASSFQGLAGDEQYF.

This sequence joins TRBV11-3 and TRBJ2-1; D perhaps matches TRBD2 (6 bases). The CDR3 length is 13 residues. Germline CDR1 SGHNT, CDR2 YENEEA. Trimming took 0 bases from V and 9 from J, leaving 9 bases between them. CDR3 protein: CASSLEGSGEQFF. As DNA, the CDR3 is TGTGCCAGCAGCTTAGAGGGTAGCGGTGAGCAGTTCTTC.

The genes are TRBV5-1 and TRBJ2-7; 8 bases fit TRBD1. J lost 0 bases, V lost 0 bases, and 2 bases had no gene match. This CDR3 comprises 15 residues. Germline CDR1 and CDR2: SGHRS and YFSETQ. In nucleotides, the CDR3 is TGCGCCAGCAGCTTGGGACAGGGGAGCTCCTACGAGCAGTACTTC. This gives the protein CASSLGQGSSYEQYF.

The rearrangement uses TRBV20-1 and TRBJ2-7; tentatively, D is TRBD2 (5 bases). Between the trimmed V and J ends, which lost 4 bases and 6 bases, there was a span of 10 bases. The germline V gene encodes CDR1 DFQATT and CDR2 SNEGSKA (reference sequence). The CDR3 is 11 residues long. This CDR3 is CSAKDYLEQYF. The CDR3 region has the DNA TGCAGTGCTAAAGACTATCTCGAGCAGTACTTC.

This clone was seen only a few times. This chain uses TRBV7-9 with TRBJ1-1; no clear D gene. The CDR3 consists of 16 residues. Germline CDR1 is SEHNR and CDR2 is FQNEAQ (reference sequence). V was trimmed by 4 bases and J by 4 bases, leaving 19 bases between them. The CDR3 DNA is TGTGCCAGCAGCTCCGTCATGAGAGGGTATGTCACTGAAGCTTTCTTT. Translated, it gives CASSSVMRGYVTEAFF. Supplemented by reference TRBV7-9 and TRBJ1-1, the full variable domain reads DTGVSQNPRHKITKRGQNVTFRCDPISEHNRLYWYRQTLGQGPEFLTYFQNEAQLEKSRLLSDRFSAERPKGSFSTLEIQRTEQGDSAMYLCASSSVMRGYVTEAFFGQGTRLTVV.

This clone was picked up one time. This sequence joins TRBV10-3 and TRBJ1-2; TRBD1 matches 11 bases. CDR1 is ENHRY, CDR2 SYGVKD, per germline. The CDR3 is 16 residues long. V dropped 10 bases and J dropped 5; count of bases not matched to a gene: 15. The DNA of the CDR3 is TGTGCCACCGGACAGGGGGCCGGGCTAAGCCCATATGGCTACACCTTC. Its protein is CATGQGAGLSPYGYTF.

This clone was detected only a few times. CDR3 DNA: TGCAGCGGTACCGGGACAGACGCAGATACGCAGTATTTT. This encodes CSGTGTDADTQYF. The rearrangement joins TRBV29-1 to TRBJ2-3; TRBD1 matches 7 bases. The CDR3 spans 13 residues. The V and J ends lost 7 bases and 4 bases, in that order; junction bases with no gene match: 8. Germline values: CDR1 SQVTM, CDR2 ANQGSEA.